This TCR beta chain stems from a study of OX40 agonist ivuxolimab in advanced cancers. Some clones are missing from TCRdb's copy, which holds only in-frame ones; the method was immunoSEQ multiplex PCR. This sample has 60,000 to 95,000 clones, with about 88% found just once. CDR1 is LNHDA and CDR2 is SQIVND in the germline V gene (reference sequence). The CDR3 extends over 14 amino acids. Trimming removed 5 bases from V and 3 bases from J, with 13 bases in between. The source is an adult with an advanced solid tumor such as melanoma, head and neck, liver or kidney cancer. The source material was CD4+ or CD8+ T cells sorted from blood, sampled in a trial of the OX40 agonist ivuxolimab. This chain links TRBV19 with TRBJ1-1; no firm D call. CDR3: CASSRQEGYTEAFF. The DNA of the CDR3 is TGTGCCAGTAGTCGGCAGGAAGGGTACACTGAAGCTTTCTTT.